The clone carrying this T cell receptor beta chain was observed a few times. What it recognizes is unknown. The data originate from a study of T cell repertoires in cytomegalovirus infection. Study overall: Public signatures in TCR beta pointed to CMV infection and matching HLA type. Broader study findings: CMV-specific TCR beta clonotypes restricted by HLA-C were the ones dominating the ex vivo response.

The CDR3 has 13 residues. The V and J ends lost 1 base and 5 bases respectively, with 8 bases between them. CDR1 and CDR2 (germline): SEHNR, FQNEAQ (reference sequence). TCRdb itself ran the reads through MiXCR, one entry per CDR3 protein. This table has about 360,000 distinct CDR3 sequences, 15% to 20% appearing once. Sequenced material: PBMCs. The sequence derives from a human donor in good health (CMV status not recorded). Some clones in this sample may be carry-over from other donors' samples. This chain joins TRBV7-9 and TRBJ2-5; D gene ambiguous. CDR3 sequence reads: CASSLVVSETQYF. The CDR3 coding sequence is TGTGCCAGCAGCTTAGTGGTCTCGGAGACCCAGTACTTC.